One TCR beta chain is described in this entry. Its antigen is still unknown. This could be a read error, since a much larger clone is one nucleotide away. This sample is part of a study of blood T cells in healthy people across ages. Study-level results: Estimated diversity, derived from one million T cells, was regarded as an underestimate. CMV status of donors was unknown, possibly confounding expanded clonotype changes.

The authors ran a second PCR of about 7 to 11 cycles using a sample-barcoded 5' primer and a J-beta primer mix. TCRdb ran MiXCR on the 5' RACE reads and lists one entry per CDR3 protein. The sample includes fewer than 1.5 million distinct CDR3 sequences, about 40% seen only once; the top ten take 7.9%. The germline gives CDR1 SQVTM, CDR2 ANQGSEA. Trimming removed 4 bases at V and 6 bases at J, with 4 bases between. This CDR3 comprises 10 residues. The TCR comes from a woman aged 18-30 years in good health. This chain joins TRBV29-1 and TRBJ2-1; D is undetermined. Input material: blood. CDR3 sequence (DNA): TGCAGCGTTGGGACCAATGAGCAGTTCTTC. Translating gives CSVGTNEQFF.